These 4 T cell receptor beta chains came from one sample sequenced in a study of T cells in Graves' hyperthyroidism and ophthalmopathy. Researchers took RNA transcripts and amplified the TCR beta CDR3 regions from them. A set of HTBI primers served as the primers for a first-round RT-PCR of the TCR CDR3. One entry per CDR3 protein, called by TCRdb with MiXCR from the multiplex PCR reads. The repertoire holds approximately 640,000 distinct CDR3 sequences, with about 18% as singletons. The sample taken for sequencing was blood. These receptors were obtained from a man aged 45 to 65 with Graves' hyperthyroidism.

This clonotype occurred a few times. The CDR3 here is CASSEGPGSNQPQHF. CDR3 DNA sequence: TGTGCCAGCAGTGAAGGACCGGGTTCAAATCAGCCCCAGCATTTT. The rearrangement links TRBV6-1 to TRBJ1-5; no clear D gene. CDR1 and CDR2 (germline): MNHNS, SASEGT. CDR3 length: 15 residues. V lost 1 base, J lost 4 bases, and 11 bases lay in between.

This clonotype was seen ten or more times. The chain joins TRBV18 to TRBJ1-5, with a weak D call TRBD1 (5 bases). The V end lost 6 bases, the J end lost 6 bases, and 9 bases lay between the germline ends. The CDR3 loop spans 12 amino acids. Germline assignment: CDR1 KGHSH and CDR2 LQKENI. This CDR3 is CASSVGGQPQHF. CDR3 nucleotides: TGTGCCAGCTCTGTTGGGGGTCAGCCCCAGCATTTT. Filled out from reference TRBV18 and TRBJ1-5, the complete variable domain reads NAGVMQNPRHLVRRRGQEARLRCSPMKGHSHVYWYRQLPEEGLKFMVYLQKENIIDESGMPKERFSAEFPKEGPSILRIQQVVRGDSAAYFCASSVGGQPQHFGDGTRLSIL.

This clonotype was observed many times. This chain links TRBV5-1 with TRBJ2-1, with no clear D. With 0 bases removed from V and 6 bases from J, the gap between germline ends came to 10 bases. CDR3 length: 14 amino acids. Per the germline V gene, CDR1 is SGHRS and CDR2 is YFSETQ. The CDR3 nucleotides are TGCGCCAGCAGCTTGGAGGTCTACTTCAATGAGCAGTTCTTC. Residues: CASSLEVYFNEQFF.

This clonotype was observed at least ten times. J is TRBJ2-1 and V is TRBV6-1, with D tentatively TRBD1 (5 bases). Germline CDR1 and CDR2: MNHNS and SASEGT. CDR3 length equals 14 residues. V lost 10 bases and J 1 base, leaving 14 bases between the germline ends. The CDR3 spells CATSGFGSYNEQFF. The CDR3 nucleotides read TGTGCCACCTCAGGGTTTGGGTCCTACAATGAGCAGTTCTTC.